This TCR beta chain was observed in a study of T cell responses to AZD1222 COVID-19 vaccine. The table came from immunoSEQ multiplex PCR; TCRdb's copy has only in-frame clones and leaves some out. The sample records some 150,000 clones, roughly 94% being singletons. Comments on this clone: The antigen remains undetermined.

There are 13 residues in the CDR3. CDR1 SEHNR and CDR2 FQNEAQ come from the germline V gene (reference sequence). The V end was cut by 7 bases, the J end by 0 bases, with 6 bases between. Study outcomes and limitations: Only six individuals given AZD1222 were seropositive at baseline. Per reports, nearly half of all spike-specific TCRs target regions that are unmutated in variants. Clonal diversity may have been underestimated, and the donors were mostly white British, with more females than males. Scientists sampled the repertoires only once the peak T cell response had passed.

The sequencing here drew on peripheral blood, taken on day 0 of AZD1222 vaccination. The source of this sequence is an adult in good health. J is TRBJ1-4 and V is TRBV7-9; no clear D. In nucleotides, the CDR3 is TGTGCCAGCAATGAGGCAACTAATGAAAAACTGTTTTTT. Translating gives CASNEATNEKLFF.